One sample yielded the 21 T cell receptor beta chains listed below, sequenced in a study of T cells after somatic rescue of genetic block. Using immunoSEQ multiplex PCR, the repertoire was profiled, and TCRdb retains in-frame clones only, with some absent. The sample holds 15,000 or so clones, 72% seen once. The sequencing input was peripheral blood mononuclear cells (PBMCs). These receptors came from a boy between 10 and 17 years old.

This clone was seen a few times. CDR3 region: CASSPGGRGNTQYF. The CDR3 nucleotides read TGTGCCAGCAGTCCCGGTGGTAGAGGGAATACGCAGTATTTT. The gene calls are TRBV6-5 and TRBJ2-3; tentatively, D is TRBD2 (5 bases). There are 14 residues in the CDR3. CDR1 and CDR2 from the germline V gene are MNHEY and SVGAGI. Deletions cut 5 bases from V and 7 bases from J, with 16 bases between.

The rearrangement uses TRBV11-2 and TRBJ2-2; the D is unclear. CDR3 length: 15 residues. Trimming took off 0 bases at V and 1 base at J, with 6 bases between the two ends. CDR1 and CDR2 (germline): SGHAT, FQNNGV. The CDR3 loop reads CASSLDPRNTGELFF. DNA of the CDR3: TGTGCCAGCAGCTTAGATCCGAGGAACACCGGGGAGCTGTTTTTT.

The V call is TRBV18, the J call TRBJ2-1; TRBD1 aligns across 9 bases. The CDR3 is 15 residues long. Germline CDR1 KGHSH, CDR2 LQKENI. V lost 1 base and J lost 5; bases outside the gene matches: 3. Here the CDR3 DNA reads TGTGCCAGCTCACCACTGACAGGGGGGGACAATGAGCAGTTCTTC. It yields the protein CASSPLTGGDNEQFF.

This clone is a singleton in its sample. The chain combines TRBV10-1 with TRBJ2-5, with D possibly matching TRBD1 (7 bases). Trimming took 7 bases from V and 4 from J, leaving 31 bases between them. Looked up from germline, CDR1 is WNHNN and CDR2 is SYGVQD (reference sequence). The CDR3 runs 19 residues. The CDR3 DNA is TGCGCCAGCATAGGGGGCTTGACAGTCCTTCGAGCGGGCTCAGAGACCCAGTACTTC. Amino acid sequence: CASIGGLTVLRAGSETQYF.

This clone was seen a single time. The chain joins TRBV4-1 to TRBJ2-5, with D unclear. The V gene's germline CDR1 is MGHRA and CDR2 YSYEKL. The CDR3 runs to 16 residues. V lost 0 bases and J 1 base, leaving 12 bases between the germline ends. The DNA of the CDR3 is TGCGCCAGCAGCCAAGATACCCCCCGGCCCCAAGAGACCCAGTACTTC. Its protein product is CASSQDTPRPQETQYF.

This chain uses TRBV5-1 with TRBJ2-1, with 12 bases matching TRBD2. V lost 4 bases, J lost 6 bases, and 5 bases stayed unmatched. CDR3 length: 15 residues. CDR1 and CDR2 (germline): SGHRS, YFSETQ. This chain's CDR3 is CASSLTSGGSNEQFF. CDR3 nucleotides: TGCGCCAGCAGCCTCACTAGCGGGGGGAGCAATGAGCAGTTCTTC.

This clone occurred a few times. The CDR3, as DNA: TGCGCCAGCAGATATGAGCCCTCCGCCTACAATGAGCAGTTCTTC. Its translation: CASRYEPSAYNEQFF. The chain carries TRBV5-1 and TRBJ2-1; D remains unclear. The CDR3 runs to 15 residues. Germline CDR1 SGHRS, CDR2 YFSETQ. Trimming shortened V by 5 bases and J by 2 bases, and 14 bases separated the two germline ends.

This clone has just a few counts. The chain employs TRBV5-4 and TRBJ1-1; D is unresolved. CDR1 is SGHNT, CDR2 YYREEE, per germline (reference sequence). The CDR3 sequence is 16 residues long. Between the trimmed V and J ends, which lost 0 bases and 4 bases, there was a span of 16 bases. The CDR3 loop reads CASSLAHQRRSTEAFF. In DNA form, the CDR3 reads TGTGCCAGCAGCTTGGCCCACCAAAGGAGGAGCACTGAAGCTTTCTTT.

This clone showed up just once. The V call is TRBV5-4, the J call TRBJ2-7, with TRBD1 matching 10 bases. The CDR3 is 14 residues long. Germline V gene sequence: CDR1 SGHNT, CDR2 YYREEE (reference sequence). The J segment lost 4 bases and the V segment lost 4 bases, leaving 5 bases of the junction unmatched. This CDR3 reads CASSQGQGLYEQYF. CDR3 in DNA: TGTGCCAGCAGCCAGGGACAGGGGCTTTACGAGCAGTACTTC.

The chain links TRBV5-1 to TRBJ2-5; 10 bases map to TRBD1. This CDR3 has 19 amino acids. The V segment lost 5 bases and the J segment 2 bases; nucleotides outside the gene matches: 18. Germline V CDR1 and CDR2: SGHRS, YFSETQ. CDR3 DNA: TGCGCCAGCAGTTCCGGGACAGGGGATCCGAGACTAACTCAAGAGACCCAGTACTTC. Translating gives CASSSGTGDPRLTQETQYF.

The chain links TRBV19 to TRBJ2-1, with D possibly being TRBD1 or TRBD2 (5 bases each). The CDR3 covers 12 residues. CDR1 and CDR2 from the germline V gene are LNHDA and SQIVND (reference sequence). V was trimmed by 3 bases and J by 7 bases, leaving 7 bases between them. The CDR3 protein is CASSIWGNEQFF. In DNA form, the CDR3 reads TGTGCCAGTAGTATTTGGGGGAATGAGCAGTTCTTC.

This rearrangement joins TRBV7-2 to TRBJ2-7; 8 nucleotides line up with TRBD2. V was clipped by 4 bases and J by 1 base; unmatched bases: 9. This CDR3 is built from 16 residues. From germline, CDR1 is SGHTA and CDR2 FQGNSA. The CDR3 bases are TGTGCCAGCAGCTCTAGGAGCGGGAGCTATTCCTACGAGCAGTACTTC. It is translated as CASSSRSGSYSYEQYF.

The CDR3 coding sequence is TGTGCCAGTAGCCTCCAGGTACGGGGTGAAAAACTGTTTTTT. This gives the protein CASSLQVRGEKLFF. V gene TRBV19 combines with J gene TRBJ1-4, with D unclear. This CDR3 has 14 residues. Per the germline V gene, CDR1 is LNHDA and CDR2 is SQIVND (reference sequence). Trimming removed 6 bases from V and 7 bases from J, with 15 bases in between.

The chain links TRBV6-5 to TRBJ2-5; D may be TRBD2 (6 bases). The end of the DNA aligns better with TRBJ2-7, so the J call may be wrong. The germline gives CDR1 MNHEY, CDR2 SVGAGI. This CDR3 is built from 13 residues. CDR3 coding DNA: TGTGCCAGCAGGTCCCCGGGGAGGTACGAGCAGTACTTC. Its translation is CASRSPGRYEQYF.

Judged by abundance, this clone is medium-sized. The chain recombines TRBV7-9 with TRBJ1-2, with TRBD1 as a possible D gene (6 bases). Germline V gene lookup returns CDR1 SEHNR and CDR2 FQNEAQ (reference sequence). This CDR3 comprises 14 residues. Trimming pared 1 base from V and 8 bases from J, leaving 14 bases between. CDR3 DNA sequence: TGTGCCAGCAGCTTAGACGCAGGGGCGAAGGGCTACACCTTC. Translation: CASSLDAGAKGYTF.

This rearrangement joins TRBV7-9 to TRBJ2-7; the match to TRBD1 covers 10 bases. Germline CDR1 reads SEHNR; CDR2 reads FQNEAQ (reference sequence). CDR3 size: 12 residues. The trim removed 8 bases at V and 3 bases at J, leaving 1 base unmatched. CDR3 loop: CASRDRGYEQYF. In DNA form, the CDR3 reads TGTGCCAGCCGGGACAGGGGCTACGAGCAGTACTTC.

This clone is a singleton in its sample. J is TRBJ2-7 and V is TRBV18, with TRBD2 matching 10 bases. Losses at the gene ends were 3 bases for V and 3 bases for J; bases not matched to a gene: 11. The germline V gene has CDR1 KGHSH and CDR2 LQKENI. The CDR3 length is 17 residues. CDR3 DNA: TGTGCCAGCTCACCCTCGAAGGGACTAGCGATCCTCTACGAGCAGTACTTC. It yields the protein CASSPSKGLAILYEQYF. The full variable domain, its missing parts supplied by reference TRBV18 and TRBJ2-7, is NAGVMQNPRHLVRRRGQEARLRCSPMKGHSHVYWYRQLPEEGLKFMVYLQKENIIDESGMPKERFSAEFPKEGPSILRIQQVVRGDSAAYFCASSPSKGLAILYEQYFGPGTRLTVT.

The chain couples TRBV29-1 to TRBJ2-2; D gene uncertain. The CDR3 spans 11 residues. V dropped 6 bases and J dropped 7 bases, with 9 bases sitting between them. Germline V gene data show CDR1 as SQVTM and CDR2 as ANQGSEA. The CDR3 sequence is CSVRRGGELFF. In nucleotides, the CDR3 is TGCAGCGTACGGCGAGGCGGGGAGCTGTTTTTT.

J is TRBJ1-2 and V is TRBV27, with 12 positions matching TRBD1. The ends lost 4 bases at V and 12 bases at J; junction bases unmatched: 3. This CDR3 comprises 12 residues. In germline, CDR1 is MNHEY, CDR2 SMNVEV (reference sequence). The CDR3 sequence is CASSSGQGAHTF. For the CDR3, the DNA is TGTGCCAGCAGTTCGGGACAGGGGGCGCACACCTTC.

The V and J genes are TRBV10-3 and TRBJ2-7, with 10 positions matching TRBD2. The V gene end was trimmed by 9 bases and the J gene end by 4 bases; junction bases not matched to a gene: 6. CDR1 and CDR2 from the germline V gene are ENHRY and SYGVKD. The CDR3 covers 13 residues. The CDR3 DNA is TGTGCCATGGGAGCGGGAGGGCCTTACGAGCAGTACTTC. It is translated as CAMGAGGPYEQYF.

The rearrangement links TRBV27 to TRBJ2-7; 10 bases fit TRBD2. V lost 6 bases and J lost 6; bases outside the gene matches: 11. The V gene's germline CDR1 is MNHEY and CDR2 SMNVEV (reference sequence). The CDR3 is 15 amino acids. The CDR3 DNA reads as TGTGCCAGCAGCTCTCTTGGAGCGGGAGGGCGCGAGCAGTACTTC. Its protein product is CASSSLGAGGREQYF.